These 17 T cell receptor beta chains share one sample of origin, sequenced in a study of blood T cell repertoires in COVID-19. Clones were read by immunoSEQ multiplex PCR, and TCRdb kept only the in-frame ones, dropping some. In the table there are under 200,000 clones, around nine tenths of which are singletons. The sequenced sample was peripheral blood. These receptors were obtained from a man aged 60 to 69 with COVID-19, enrolled during active disease.

CDR3: CASSLATGGRPGQETQYF. Written as DNA, the CDR3 is TGCGCCAGCAGCTTGGCAACAGGGGGTCGCCCGGGCCAAGAGACCCAGTACTTC. The V call is TRBV5-1, the J call TRBJ2-5; 8 positions agree with TRBD1. CDR1 SGHRS and CDR2 YFSETQ come from the germline V gene. CDR3 length equals 18 residues. Trimming took 0 bases from V and 1 from J; bases not matched to a gene: 11.

The chain joins TRBV6-2 or TRBV6-3 to TRBJ2-7, with D perhaps TRBD1 (6 bases). V was trimmed by 0 bases and J by 7 bases, leaving 13 bases between them. The CDR3 spans 14 residues. CDR1 is MNHEY and CDR2 is SVGEGT in the germline V gene. The chain's CDR3 is CASSYSKWGLEQYF. Here the CDR3 DNA reads TGTGCCAGCAGTTACTCGAAATGGGGGCTGGAGCAGTACTTC.

The chain recombines TRBV12-3 or TRBV12-4 with TRBJ1-2; 7 nucleotides line up with TRBD1. The CDR3 totals 13 residues. The J segment lost 8 bases and the V segment lost 5 bases, leaving 8 bases of the junction unmatched. CDR3 coding DNA: TGTGCCAGCAGTGGGACAGCCCTAGGAGGCTACACCTTC. This sequence encodes CASSGTALGGYTF.

The V and J genes are TRBV19 and TRBJ1-2; D uncertain. The CDR3 is made up of 13 amino acids. Trimming removed 7 bases at V and 4 bases at J, with 13 bases between. The germline V gene encodes CDR1 LNHDA and CDR2 SQIVND (reference sequence). DNA of the CDR3: TGTGCCAGTAAGGAGGTCGGATCCTATGGCTACACCTTC. It specifies CASKEVGSYGYTF.

V usage is TRBV7-9 and J usage is TRBJ1-4, with D maybe TRBD1 (6 bases). Germline-derived CDR1 and CDR2 are SEHNR and FQNEAQ (reference sequence). V was pared by 7 bases and J by 8 bases, with 17 bases between. CDR3 length: 14 amino acids. This chain's CDR3 is CASTGGGGSEKLFF. The CDR3 DNA sequence: TGTGCCAGCACCGGAGGGGGGGGTAGCGAAAAACTGTTTTTT. Filled out from reference TRBV7-9 and TRBJ1-4, the complete variable domain reads DTGVSQNPRHKITKRGQNVTFRCDPISEHNRLYWYRQTLGQGPEFLTYFQNEAQLEKSRLLSDRFSAERPKGSFSTLEIQRTEQGDSAMYLCASTGGGGSEKLFFGSGTQLSVL.

The rearrangement joins TRBV7-3 to TRBJ1-2, with 11 bases aligning to TRBD1. CDR3 length equals 14 residues. With V trimmed by 5 bases and J by 6 bases, 5 bases remained unmatched. Germline assignment: CDR1 SGHTA and CDR2 FQGTGA. The CDR3 here is CASSAGQGVHGYTF. CDR3 DNA: TGTGCCAGCAGCGCGGGACAGGGGGTCCATGGCTACACCTTC.

This sequence joins TRBV7-2 and TRBJ2-2, with D hard to call. Between the trimmed V and J ends, which lost 5 bases and 5 bases, there was a span of 12 bases. This CDR3 spans 14 amino acids. Germline CDR1 is SGHTA and CDR2 is FQGNSA. The CDR3 sequence is CASSPERVTGELFF. The CDR3 region has the DNA TGTGCCAGCAGCCCAGAACGGGTAACCGGGGAGCTGTTTTTT.

The rearrangement links TRBV7-9 to TRBJ1-1, with unresolved D. CDR3 length: 12 residues. Germline V gene lookup returns CDR1 SEHNR and CDR2 FQNEAQ (reference sequence). Trimming took 4 bases from V and 7 from J, leaving 10 bases between them. The CDR3 coding sequence is TGTGCCAGCAGCTCGAGGTCGTTTGAAGCTTTCTTT. Amino acid sequence: CASSSRSFEAFF.

This clone was observed once. The chain has TRBV2 and TRBJ1-1, with 9 bases that match TRBD1. J lost 4 bases, V lost 5 bases, and 8 bases had no gene match. The CDR3 sequence is 15 residues long. Germline loops: CDR1 SNHLY, CDR2 FYNNEI. CDR3: CASSLQGAGGTEAFF. Written as DNA, the CDR3 is TGTGCCAGCAGTTTACAGGGGGCTGGAGGCACTGAAGCTTTCTTT.

The chain couples TRBV10-3 to TRBJ1-1, with D unresolved. Trimming shortened V by 3 bases and J by 4 bases, and 18 bases separated the two germline ends. Germline values: CDR1 ENHRY, CDR2 SYGVKD. The CDR3 is 16 residues long. CDR3 nucleotide sequence: TGTGCCATCAGTGACCCCTCCGCGTTGCAGGCCACTGAAGCTTTCTTT. Amino acid sequence: CAISDPSALQATEAFF.

V and J are TRBV25-1 and TRBJ2-5; 8 bases line up with TRBD1. V was pared by 7 bases and J by 4 bases, with 11 bases of the junction left unmatched. Germline-derived CDR1 and CDR2 are MGHDK and SYGVNS. The CDR3 covers 15 residues. CDR3 protein: CASNPGQAWGETQYF. The CDR3 DNA is TGTGCCAGCAATCCGGGACAGGCCTGGGGAGAGACCCAGTACTTC. Based on the CDR3 plus reference TRBV25-1 and TRBJ2-5, the full variable domain is EADIYQTPRYLVIGTGKKITLECSQTMGHDKMYWYQQDPGMELHLIHYSYGVNSTEKGDLSSESTVSRIRTEHFPLTLESARPSHTSQYLCASNPGQAWGETQYFGPGTRLLVL.

This rearrangement joins TRBV20-1 to TRBJ1-1; D ambiguous. Germline CDR1 DFQATT, CDR2 SNEGSKA (reference sequence). The V end was cut by 3 bases, the J end by 0 bases, with 8 bases between. The CDR3 spans 13 residues. CDR3: CSASLGVNTEAFF. Here the CDR3 DNA reads TGCAGTGCTAGTTTGGGCGTGAACACTGAAGCTTTCTTT.

The rearrangement joins TRBV7-2 to TRBJ1-5, with TRBD1 matching over 9 bases. CDR1 is SGHTA, CDR2 FQGNSA, per germline. With V trimmed by 3 bases and J by 0 bases, 3 bases remained unmatched. This CDR3 comprises 16 residues. The CDR3 spells CASSFDRGYSNQPQHF. CDR3 coding DNA: TGTGCCAGCAGCTTTGACAGGGGGTATAGCAATCAGCCCCAGCATTTT.

The CDR3 region is CASSYSSPYEQYF. The CDR3 bases are TGTGCCAGCAGTTACTCTAGCCCCTACGAGCAGTACTTC. The chain has TRBV6-2 or TRBV6-3 and TRBJ2-7; unclear D gene. Trimming removed 0 bases from V and 2 bases from J, with 5 bases in between. The CDR3 runs to 13 residues. Germline assignment: CDR1 MNHEY and CDR2 SVGEGT.

This chain links TRBV11-3 with TRBJ2-2; D perhaps matches TRBD1 (5 bases). Germline-derived CDR1 and CDR2 are SGHNT and YENEEA. The CDR3 spans 13 residues. Trimming removed 0 bases from V and 7 bases from J, with 6 bases in between. DNA for the CDR3: TGTGCCAGCAGCTTAGATCAGGGCGGGGAGCTGTTTTTT. Translation: CASSLDQGGELFF.

This clone was seen once. This chain connects TRBV7-9 to TRBJ1-1; perhaps TRBD1 as D (5 bases). Trimming took off 8 bases at V and 6 bases at J, with 19 bases between the two ends. The germline V gene encodes CDR1 SEHNR and CDR2 FQNEAQ (reference sequence). This CDR3 spans 14 amino acids. The CDR3 protein is CASVGLGKAPEAFF. In DNA, the CDR3 is TGTGCCAGCGTGGGGCTTGGTAAGGCTCCTGAAGCTTTCTTT.

The chain couples TRBV11-2 to TRBJ2-1; a possible D gene is TRBD2 (5 bases). Trimming removed 1 base at V and 7 bases at J, with 8 bases between. The germline V gene encodes CDR1 SGHAT and CDR2 FQNNGV. The CDR3 has 13 residues. The CDR3 DNA reads as TGTGCCAGCAGCTTAGGAACGGGGAATGAGCAGTTCTTC. Amino acids: CASSLGTGNEQFF. Drawing the rest from reference TRBV11-2 and TRBJ2-1, the complete variable domain is EAGVAQSPRYKIIEKRQSVAFWCNPISGHATLYWYQQILGQGPKLLIQFQNNGVVDDSQLPKDRFSAERLKGVDSTLKIQPAKLEDSAVYLCASSLGTGNEQFFGPGTRLTVL.